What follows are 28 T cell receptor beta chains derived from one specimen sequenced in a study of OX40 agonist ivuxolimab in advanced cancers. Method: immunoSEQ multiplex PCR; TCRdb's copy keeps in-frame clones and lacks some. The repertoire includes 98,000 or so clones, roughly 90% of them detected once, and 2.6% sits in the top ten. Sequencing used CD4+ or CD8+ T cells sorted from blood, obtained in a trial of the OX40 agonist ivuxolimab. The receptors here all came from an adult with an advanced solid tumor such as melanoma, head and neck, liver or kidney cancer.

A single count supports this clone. The CDR3 DNA reads TGTGCCAGCAGTTTATCGGGGGGAAGCACCGGGGAGCTGTTTTTT. Amino acid sequence: CASSLSGGSTGELFF. The chain combines TRBV28 with TRBJ2-2; 7 bases agree with TRBD2. Germline CDR1 MDHEN, CDR2 SYDVKM. The V gene end was trimmed by 1 base and the J gene end by 4 bases; junction bases not matched to a gene: 3. The CDR3 is made up of 15 amino acids.

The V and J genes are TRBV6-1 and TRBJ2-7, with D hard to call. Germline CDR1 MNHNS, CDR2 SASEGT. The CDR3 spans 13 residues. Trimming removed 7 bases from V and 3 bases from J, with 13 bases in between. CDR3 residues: CASKISSLYEQYF. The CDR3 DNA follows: TGTGCCAGCAAGATTAGCTCCCTCTACGAGCAGTACTTC.

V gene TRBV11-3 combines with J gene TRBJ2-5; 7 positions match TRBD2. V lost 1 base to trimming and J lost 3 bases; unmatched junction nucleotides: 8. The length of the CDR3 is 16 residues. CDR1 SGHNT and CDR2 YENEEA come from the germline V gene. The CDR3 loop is CASSLGTSATKETQYF. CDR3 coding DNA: TGTGCCAGCAGCTTAGGAACTAGCGCGACGAAAGAGACCCAGTACTTC.

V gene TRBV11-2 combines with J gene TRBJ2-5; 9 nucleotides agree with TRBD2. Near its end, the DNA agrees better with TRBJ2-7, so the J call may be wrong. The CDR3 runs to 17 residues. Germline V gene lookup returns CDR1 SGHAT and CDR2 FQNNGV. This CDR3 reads CASSFGLALLKSYEQYF. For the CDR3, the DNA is TGTGCCAGCAGCTTCGGACTAGCGCTGCTAAAGAGTTACGAGCAGTACTTC.

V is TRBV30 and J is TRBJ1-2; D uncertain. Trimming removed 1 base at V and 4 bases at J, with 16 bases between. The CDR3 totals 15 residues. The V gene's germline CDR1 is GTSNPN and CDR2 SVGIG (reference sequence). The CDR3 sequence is CAWSAEHLGFYGYTF. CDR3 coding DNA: TGTGCCTGGAGTGCCGAGCACCTTGGATTCTATGGCTACACCTTC.

The CDR3 spells CASSLAGTSETQYF. The CDR3 nucleotides read TGTGCCAGCAGCTTAGCAGGGACTAGTGAGACCCAGTACTTC. This chain joins TRBV7-2 and TRBJ2-5; 8 nucleotides match TRBD2. Germline V gene sequence: CDR1 SGHTA, CDR2 FQGNSA. CDR3 length: 14 amino acids. With 0 bases clipped from V and 5 bases from J, the junction kept 2 bases outside the gene matches.

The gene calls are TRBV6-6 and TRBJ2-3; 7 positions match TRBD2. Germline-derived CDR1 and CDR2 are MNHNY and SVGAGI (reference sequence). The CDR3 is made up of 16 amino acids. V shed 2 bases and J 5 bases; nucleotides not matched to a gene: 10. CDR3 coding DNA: TGTGCCAGCAGTTACATTAGGGGAGGGCCAGAAGATACGCAGTATTTT. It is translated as CASSYIRGGPEDTQYF.

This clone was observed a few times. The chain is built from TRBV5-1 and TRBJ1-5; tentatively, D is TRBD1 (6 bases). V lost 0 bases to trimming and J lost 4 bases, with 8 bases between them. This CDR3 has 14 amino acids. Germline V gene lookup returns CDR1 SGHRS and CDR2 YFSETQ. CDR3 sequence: CASSLEGGNQPQHF. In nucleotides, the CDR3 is TGCGCCAGCAGCTTGGAAGGGGGAAATCAGCCCCAGCATTTT.

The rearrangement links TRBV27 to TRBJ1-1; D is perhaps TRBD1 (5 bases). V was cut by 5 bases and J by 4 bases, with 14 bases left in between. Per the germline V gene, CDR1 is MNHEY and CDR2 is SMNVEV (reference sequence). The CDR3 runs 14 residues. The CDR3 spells CASSGGGVVTEAFF. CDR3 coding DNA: TGTGCCAGCAGTGGTGGGGGGGTAGTCACTGAAGCTTTCTTT.

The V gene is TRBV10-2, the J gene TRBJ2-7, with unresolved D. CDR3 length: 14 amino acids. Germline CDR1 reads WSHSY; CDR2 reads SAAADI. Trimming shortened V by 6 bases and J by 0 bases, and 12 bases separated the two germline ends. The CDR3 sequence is CASRAVESSYEQYF. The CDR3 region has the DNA TGCGCCAGCAGGGCGGTGGAAAGCTCCTACGAGCAGTACTTC.

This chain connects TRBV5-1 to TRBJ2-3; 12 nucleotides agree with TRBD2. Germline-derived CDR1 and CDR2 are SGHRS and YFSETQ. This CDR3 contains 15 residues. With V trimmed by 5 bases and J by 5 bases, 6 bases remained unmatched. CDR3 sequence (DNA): TGCGCCAGCAGACCGACTAGCGGGAGTATAGATACGCAGTATTTT. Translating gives CASRPTSGSIDTQYF.

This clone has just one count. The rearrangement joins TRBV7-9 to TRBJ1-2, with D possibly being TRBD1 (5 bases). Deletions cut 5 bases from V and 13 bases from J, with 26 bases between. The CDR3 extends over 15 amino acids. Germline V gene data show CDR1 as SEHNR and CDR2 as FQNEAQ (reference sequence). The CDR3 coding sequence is TGTGCCAGCAGCCCCACCCTGGGGGGACGAAATGGGTGCACCTTC. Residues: CASSPTLGGRNGCTF. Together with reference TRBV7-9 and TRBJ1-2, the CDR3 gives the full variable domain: DTGVSQNPRHKITKRGQNVTFRCDPISEHNRLYWYRQTLGQGPEFLTYFQNEAQLEKSRLLSDRFSAERPKGSFSTLEIQRTEQGDSAMYLCASSPTLGGRNGCTFGSGTRLTVV.

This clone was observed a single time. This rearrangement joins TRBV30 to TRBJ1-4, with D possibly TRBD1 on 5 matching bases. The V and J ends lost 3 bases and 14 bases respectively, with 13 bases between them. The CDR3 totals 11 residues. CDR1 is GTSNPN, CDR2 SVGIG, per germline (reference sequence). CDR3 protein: CAWSPPGPLFF. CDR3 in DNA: TGTGCCTGGAGCCCTCCGGGACCGCTGTTTTTT.

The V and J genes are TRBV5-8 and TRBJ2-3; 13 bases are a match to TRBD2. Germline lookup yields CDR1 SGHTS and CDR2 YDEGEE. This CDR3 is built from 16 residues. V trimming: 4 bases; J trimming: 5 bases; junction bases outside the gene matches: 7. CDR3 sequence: CASSIGLAGDRDTQYF. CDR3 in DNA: TGTGCCAGCAGCATCGGACTAGCGGGAGATAGAGATACGCAGTATTTT. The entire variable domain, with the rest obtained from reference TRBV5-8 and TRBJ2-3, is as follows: EAGVTQSPTHLIKTRGQQATLRCSPISGHTSVYWYQQALGLGLQFLLWYDEGEERNRGNFPPRFSGRQFPNYSSELNVNALELEDSALYLCASSIGLAGDRDTQYFGPGTRLTVL.

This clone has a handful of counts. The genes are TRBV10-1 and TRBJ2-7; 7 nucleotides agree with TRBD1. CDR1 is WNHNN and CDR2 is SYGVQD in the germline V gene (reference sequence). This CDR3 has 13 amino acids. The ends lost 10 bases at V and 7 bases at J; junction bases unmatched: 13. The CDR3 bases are TGCGCCACCACAGGAGACAGGGAATGGGAGCAGTACTTC. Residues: CATTGDREWEQYF.

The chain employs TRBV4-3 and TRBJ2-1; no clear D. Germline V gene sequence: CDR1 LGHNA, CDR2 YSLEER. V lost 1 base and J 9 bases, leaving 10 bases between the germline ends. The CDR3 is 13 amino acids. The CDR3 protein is CASSQGLGSEQFF. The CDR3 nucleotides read TGCGCCAGCAGCCAAGGCCTAGGAAGTGAGCAGTTCTTC.

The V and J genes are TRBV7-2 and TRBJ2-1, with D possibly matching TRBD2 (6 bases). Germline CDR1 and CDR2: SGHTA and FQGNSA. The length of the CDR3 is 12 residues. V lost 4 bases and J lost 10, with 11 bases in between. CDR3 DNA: TGTGCCAGCAGCTCGCCGGGGAGGGAGCAGTTCTTC. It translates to CASSSPGREQFF.

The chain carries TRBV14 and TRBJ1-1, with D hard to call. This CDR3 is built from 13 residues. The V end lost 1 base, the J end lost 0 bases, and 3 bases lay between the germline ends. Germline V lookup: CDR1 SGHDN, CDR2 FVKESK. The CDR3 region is CASSQVLNTEAFF. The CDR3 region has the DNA TGTGCCAGCAGCCAAGTACTGAACACTGAAGCTTTCTTT.

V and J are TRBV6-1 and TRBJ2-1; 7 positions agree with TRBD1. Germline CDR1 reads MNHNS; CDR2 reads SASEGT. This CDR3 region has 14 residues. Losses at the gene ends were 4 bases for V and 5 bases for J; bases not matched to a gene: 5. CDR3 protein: CASSGRDRDNEQFF. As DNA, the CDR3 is TGTGCCAGCAGTGGCCGGGACAGAGACAATGAGCAGTTCTTC.

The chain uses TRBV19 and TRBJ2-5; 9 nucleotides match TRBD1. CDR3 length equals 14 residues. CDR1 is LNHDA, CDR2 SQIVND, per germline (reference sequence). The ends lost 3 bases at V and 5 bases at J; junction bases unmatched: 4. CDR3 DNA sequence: TGTGCCAGTAGTATGGGACAGGGTAAGGAGACCCAGTACTTC. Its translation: CASSMGQGKETQYF.

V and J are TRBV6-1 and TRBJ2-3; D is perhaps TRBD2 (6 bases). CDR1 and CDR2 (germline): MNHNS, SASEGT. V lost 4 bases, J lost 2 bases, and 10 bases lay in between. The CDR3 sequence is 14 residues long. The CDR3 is CASSARGTTDTQYF. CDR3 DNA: TGTGCCAGCAGTGCACGCGGGACCACAGATACGCAGTATTTT.

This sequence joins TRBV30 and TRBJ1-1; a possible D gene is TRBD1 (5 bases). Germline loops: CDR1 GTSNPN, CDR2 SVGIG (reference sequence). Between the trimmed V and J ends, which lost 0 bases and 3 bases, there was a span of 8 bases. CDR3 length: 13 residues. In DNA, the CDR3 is TGTGCCTGGAGTGTTTTAGGGGACACTGAAGCTTTCTTT. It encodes CAWSVLGDTEAFF.

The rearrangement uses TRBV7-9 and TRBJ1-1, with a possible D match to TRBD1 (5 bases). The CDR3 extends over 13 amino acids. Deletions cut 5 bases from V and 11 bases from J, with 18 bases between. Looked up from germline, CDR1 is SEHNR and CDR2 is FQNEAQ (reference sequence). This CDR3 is CASSLGPSSVAFF. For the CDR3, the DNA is TGTGCCAGCAGCCTGGGGCCTTCCTCAGTGGCTTTCTTT.

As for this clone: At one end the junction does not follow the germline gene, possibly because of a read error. The CDR3 DNA follows: TGTGCTAGCAGCATCACCGGGACTAGCTCGGAGACCCAGTACTTC. This sequence encodes CASSITGTSSETQYF. The chain links TRBV7-7 to TRBJ2-5; TRBD2 aligns across 9 bases. The CDR3 contains 15 residues. CDR1 and CDR2 (germline): SSHAT, FNYEAQ (reference sequence).

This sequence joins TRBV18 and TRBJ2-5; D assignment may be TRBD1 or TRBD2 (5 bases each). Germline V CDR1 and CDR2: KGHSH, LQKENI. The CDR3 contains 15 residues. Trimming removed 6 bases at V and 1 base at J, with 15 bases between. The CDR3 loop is CASSAREGPQETQYF. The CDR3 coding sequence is TGTGCCAGCTCCGCCCGTGAGGGACCCCAAGAGACCCAGTACTTC.

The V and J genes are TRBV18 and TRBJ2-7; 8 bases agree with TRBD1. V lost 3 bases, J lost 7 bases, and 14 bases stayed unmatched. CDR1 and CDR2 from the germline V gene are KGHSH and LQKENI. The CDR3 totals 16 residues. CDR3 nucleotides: TGTGCCAGCTCACCCCCGCCGGGCAGGGGGCAGGGAGAGCAGTACTTC. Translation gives CASSPPPGRGQGEQYF. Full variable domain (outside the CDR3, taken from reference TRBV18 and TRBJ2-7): NAGVMQNPRHLVRRRGQEARLRCSPMKGHSHVYWYRQLPEEGLKFMVYLQKENIIDESGMPKERFSAEFPKEGPSILRIQQVVRGDSAAYFCASSPPPGRGQGEQYFGPGTRLTVT.

CDR3 coding DNA: TGTGCCAGCAGCTTCGGAGGCGGGATGGCCAAAAACATTCAGTACTTC. This sequence encodes CASSFGGGMAKNIQYF. The chain links TRBV11-2 to TRBJ2-4, with a possible D match to TRBD2 (6 bases). V gave up 3 bases and J gave up 1 base, with 13 bases separating them. CDR1 is SGHAT and CDR2 is FQNNGV in the germline V gene. The CDR3 loop spans 16 amino acids.

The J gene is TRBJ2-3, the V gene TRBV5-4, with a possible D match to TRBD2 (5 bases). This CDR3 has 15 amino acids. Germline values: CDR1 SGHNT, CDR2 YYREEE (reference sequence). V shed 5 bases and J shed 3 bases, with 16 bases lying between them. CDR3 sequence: CASRRGGVETDTQYF. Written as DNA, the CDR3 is TGTGCCAGCAGAAGAGGAGGAGTGGAAACAGATACGCAGTATTTT.